The clone carrying this TCR beta chain appeared a few times. Its antigen is not known. The sample belongs to a study of cytomegalovirus exposure and HLA in healthy donors. Overall study findings and caveats: Presence/absence analyses assumed roughly uniform sequencing depth across donors. Exclusion as indistinguishable affected some V segments, including TRBV6-2 and TRBV6-3.

The primer mix had 60 Vbeta and 13 Jbeta primers. Some clones are missing from TCRdb's copy, which holds only in-frame ones; the method was immunoSEQ multiplex PCR. Here the sample spans hundreds of thousands of clones, more than 60% being singletons. The germline V and J ends were trimmed by 6 bases and 1 base, with 12 bases remaining between them. Germline CDR1 is MDHEN and CDR2 is SYDVKM. The CDR3 length is 15 residues. The rearrangement joins TRBV28 to TRBJ1-4; D remains unclear. Material: PBMCs. The TCR was taken from a man aged 35-49 years in good health and CMV-seronegative. DNA for the CDR3: TGTGCCAGCAGCCCGGACTGGGGAACTAATGAAAAACTGTTTTTT. Amino acid sequence: CASSPDWGTNEKLFF. Full variable domain (outside the CDR3, taken from reference TRBV28 and TRBJ1-4): DVKVTQSSRYLVKRTGEKVFLECVQDMDHENMFWYRQDPGLGLRLIYFSYDVKMKEKGDIPEGYSVSREKKERFSLILESASTNQTSMYLCASSPDWGTNEKLFFGSGTQLSVL.